The sequence of this TCR beta chain was determined in a study of OX40 agonist ivuxolimab in advanced cancers. This table comes from immunoSEQ multiplex PCR, and its TCRdb copy is limited to in-frame clones, with some not included. The sample has under 50,000 clones, around 79% seen once; the top ten hold roughly 7.9%. Germline CDR1 SGHNT, CDR2 YYREEE (reference sequence). The CDR3 has 15 residues. The V gene lost 1 base and the J gene lost 2 bases, with 11 bases spanning the gap. The sequence was obtained from an adult with an advanced solid tumor such as melanoma, head and neck, liver or kidney cancer. The material was CD4+ or CD8+ T cells sorted from blood, obtained in a trial of the OX40 agonist ivuxolimab. The chain links TRBV5-4 to TRBJ2-3; the D is unclear. CDR3 nucleotide sequence: TGTGCCAGCAGCTTGAGTAGTCACCCCACAGATACGCAGTATTTT. This sequence encodes CASSLSSHPTDTQYF.